These T cell receptor beta chains were read from a single sample in a study of T-cell reconstitution after alpha-beta-depleted transplantation in children. TCRdb called the PCR reads again in MiXCR, with one record for every CDR3 protein. Of over 450,000 distinct CDR3 sequences listed, roughly a tenth are singletons. Sample: PBMCs, taken before TCRalphabeta/CD19-depleted stem cell transplant. The receptor set was obtained from a child under 10 years old with inherited bone marrow failure, due to receive a stem cell transplant. CDR3s include the opening cysteine and the closing phenylalanine or tryptophan. The order of the fields is J gene, clone size, V gene, D gene, CDR3 protein, CDR3 DNA. D genes are given only for firm matches. Where a row states a size, it is once, few, many or the class of an expanded clone; other rows omit it.

J: TRBJ2-7
size: many
V: TRBV7-2
D: NA
CDR3: CASSLGHSRAGYEQYF
DNA: TGTGCCAGCAGCTTAGGACATAGCCGAGCCGGGTACGAGCAGTACTTC

J: TRBJ1-3
size: few
V: TRBV4-3
D: NA
CDR3: CASSQDYRGLLSSGNTIYF
DNA: TGCGCCAGCAGCCAAGATTACCGGGGGCTCCTTAGCTCTGGAAACACCATATATTTT

J: TRBJ1-1
size: NA
V: TRBV28
D: TRBD1
CDR3: CASRRQGGTEAFF
DNA: TGTGCCAGCAGACGACAGGGTGGCACTGAAGCTTTCTTT

J: TRBJ2-3
size: many
V: TRBV5-1
D: NA
CDR3: CASSLGVFAGTDTQYF
DNA: TGCGCCAGCAGCTTGGGCGTCTTCGCGGGGACAGATACGCAGTATTTT

J: TRBJ2-1
size: NA
V: TRBV20-1
D: TRBD2
CDR3: CSAILRRDYRPNEQFF
DNA: TGCAGTGCCATTCTCCGCCGGGACTACAGACCCAATGAGCAGTTCTTC

J: TRBJ2-7
size: few
V: TRBV7-2
D: NA
CDR3: CASSLGQIPPWGEQYF
DNA: TGTGCCAGCAGCTTAGGCCAGATACCTCCGTGGGGAGAGCAGTACTTC

J: TRBJ1-6
size: many
V: TRBV28
D: NA
CDR3: CASTRVPKSPLHF
DNA: TGTGCCAGCACCAGGGTTCCTAAGTCACCCCTCCACTTT

J: TRBJ2-1
size: NA
V: TRBV4-3
D: NA
CDR3: CASSQDILPGFNEQFF
DNA: TGCGCCAGCAGCCAAGATATTCTCCCGGGGTTCAATGAGCAGTTCTTC

J: TRBJ2-7
size: many
V: TRBV9
D: NA
CDR3: CASSVAVGQAYEQYF
DNA: TGTGCCAGCAGCGTAGCTGTGGGGCAGGCCTACGAGCAGTACTTC

J: TRBJ2-7
size: NA
V: TRBV7-2
D: NA
CDR3: CASSLGTGSYSYEQYF
DNA: TGTGCCAGCAGCTTAGGTACAGGGAGTTACTCCTACGAGCAGTACTTC

J: TRBJ2-1
size: many
V: TRBV5-1
D: TRBD2
CDR3: CASSLEPGLGSKNEQFF
DNA: TGCGCCAGCAGCTTAGAACCGGGACTAGGATCGAAAAATGAGCAGTTCTTC

J: TRBJ2-1
size: few
V: TRBV6-2/TRBV6-3
D: NA
CDR3: CASSWIRTTYEQFF
DNA: TGTGCCAGCAGTTGGATAAGGACGACTTATGAGCAGTTCTTC

J: TRBJ2-2
size: many
V: TRBV30
D: NA
CDR3: CAWSGAFVGNTGELFF
DNA: TGTGCCTGGAGTGGCGCGTTCGTGGGGAACACCGGGGAGCTGTTTTTT

J: TRBJ2-7
size: few
V: TRBV28
D: NA
CDR3: CASSQPAGEQYF
DNA: TGTGCCAGCAGTCAGCCGGCGGGCGAGCAGTACTTC

J: TRBJ1-1
size: many
V: TRBV5-6
D: NA
CDR3: CASRRGWAGGTEAFF
DNA: TGTGCCAGCAGAAGAGGCTGGGCAGGTGGAACTGAAGCTTTCTTT

J: TRBJ1-6
size: many
V: TRBV28
D: TRBD1
CDR3: CASSFETGRSPLHF
DNA: TGTGCCAGCAGTTTTGAGACAGGGCGCTCACCCCTCCACTTT

J: TRBJ2-1
size: many
V: TRBV27
D: NA
CDR3: CASTTGSSSYNEQFF
DNA: TGTGCCAGCACTACGGGATCCTCCTCCTACAATGAGCAGTTCTTC

J: TRBJ2-3
size: few
V: TRBV7-6
D: TRBD2
CDR3: CASSLAAGGGQDTQYF
DNA: TGTGCCAGCAGCTTAGCAGCGGGAGGGGGTCAAGATACGCAGTATTTT

J: TRBJ2-1
size: NA
V: TRBV30
D: NA
CDR3: CAWSLAHLYNEQFF
DNA: TGTGCCTGGAGTTTAGCCCACCTATACAATGAGCAGTTCTTC

J: TRBJ2-1
size: many
V: TRBV28
D: TRBD2
CDR3: CASSRGLAGIYEQFF
DNA: TGTGCCAGCAGCCGGGGACTAGCGGGAATCTATGAGCAGTTCTTC

J: TRBJ2-1
size: many
V: TRBV14
D: TRBD2
CDR3: CASSQELAGSSYNEQFF
DNA: TGTGCCAGCAGCCAAGAACTAGCGGGGAGCTCCTACAATGAGCAGTTCTTC

J: TRBJ1-1
size: NA
V: TRBV19
D: TRBD1
CDR3: CASSIPTGMVEAFF
DNA: TGTGCCAGTAGTATCCCGACAGGGATGGTTGAAGCTTTCTTT

J: TRBJ2-1
size: many
V: TRBV7-9
D: NA
CDR3: CASSFDRDEQFF
DNA: TGTGCCAGCAGCTTCGATCGGGATGAGCAGTTCTTC

J: TRBJ2-3
size: few
V: TRBV6-5
D: NA
CDR3: CASSYGGLRTDTQYF
DNA: TGTGCCAGCAGTTACGGTGGACTGCGCACAGATACGCAGTATTTT

J: TRBJ2-7
size: many
V: TRBV6-2/TRBV6-3
D: NA
CDR3: CASSYPGQLNEQYF
DNA: TGTGCCAGCAGTTATCCGGGACAACTAAACGAGCAGTACTTC

J: TRBJ2-7
size: many
V: TRBV7-2
D: NA
CDR3: CASSLDAVPTYEQYF
DNA: TGTGCCAGCAGCTTAGACGCGGTTCCGACCTACGAGCAGTACTTC

J: TRBJ2-2
size: many
V: TRBV6-1
D: NA
CDR3: CASRKQGNTGELFF
DNA: TGTGCCAGCAGGAAACAGGGGAACACCGGGGAGCTGTTTTTT

J: TRBJ2-1
size: many
V: TRBV29-1
D: TRBD2
CDR3: CSVVDPNSGRPEQFF
DNA: TGCAGCGTTGTGGACCCGAATAGCGGGAGGCCTGAGCAGTTCTTC

J: TRBJ2-7
size: few
V: TRBV30
D: NA
CDR3: CAWSGETGLLYEQYF
DNA: TGTGCCTGGAGTGGCGAAACGGGACTCCTATACGAGCAGTACTTC

J: TRBJ2-2
size: many
V: TRBV7-9
D: TRBD2
CDR3: CASSPGGDAAGELFF
DNA: TGTGCCAGCAGCCCGGGGGGAGATGCTGCCGGGGAGCTGTTTTTT

J: TRBJ2-7
size: few
V: TRBV5-6
D: NA
CDR3: CASSFLGSYEQYF
DNA: TGTGCCAGCAGCTTTCTTGGGTCCTACGAGCAGTACTTC

J: TRBJ2-3
size: many
V: TRBV27
D: TRBD2
CDR3: CASSFGLAGALTQYF
DNA: TGTGCCAGCAGTTTTGGTCTAGCGGGAGCCCTGACGCAGTATTTT

J: TRBJ2-1
size: NA
V: TRBV30
D: NA
CDR3: CAWSPEAHHEQFF
DNA: TGTGCCTGGAGCCCCGAGGCCCATCATGAGCAGTTCTTC

J: TRBJ2-7
size: many
V: TRBV4-3
D: NA
CDR3: CASSLRDGSSYEQYF
DNA: TGCGCCAGCAGCCTAAGAGACGGGAGCTCCTACGAGCAGTACTTC

J: TRBJ1-1
size: many
V: TRBV7-2
D: TRBD1
CDR3: CASSLRSEGARAFF
DNA: TGTGCCAGCAGCTTAAGGTCGGAGGGGGCCCGCGCTTTCTTT

J: TRBJ2-1
size: many
V: TRBV10-3
D: TRBD2
CDR3: CAIKRTSGSIDEQFF
DNA: TGTGCCATCAAGAGGACTAGCGGGAGTATAGATGAGCAGTTCTTC

J: TRBJ2-3
size: few
V: TRBV28
D: NA
CDR3: CASRFQVSTDTQYF
DNA: TGTGCCAGCAGGTTCCAGGTCAGCACAGATACGCAGTATTTT

J: TRBJ2-2
size: few
V: TRBV5-5
D: NA
CDR3: CASSATYTGTPNTGELFF
DNA: TGTGCCAGCAGCGCGACCTATACCGGGACACCGAACACCGGGGAGCTGTTTTTT

J: TRBJ2-3
size: many
V: TRBV5-4
D: NA
CDR3: CASSLPEGRGDTQYF
DNA: TGTGCCAGCAGCTTGCCCGAGGGCCGGGGAGATACGCAGTATTTT

J: TRBJ1-4
size: NA
V: TRBV27
D: TRBD1
CDR3: CASRPTGQGFPNEKLFF
DNA: TGTGCCAGCAGACCGACGGGACAGGGGTTCCCTAATGAAAAACTGTTTTTT

J: TRBJ2-5
size: many
V: TRBV5-1
D: TRBD2
CDR3: CASSLDPGLAALQETQYF
DNA: TGCGCCAGCAGCTTGGATCCGGGACTAGCGGCACTCCAAGAGACCCAGTACTTC